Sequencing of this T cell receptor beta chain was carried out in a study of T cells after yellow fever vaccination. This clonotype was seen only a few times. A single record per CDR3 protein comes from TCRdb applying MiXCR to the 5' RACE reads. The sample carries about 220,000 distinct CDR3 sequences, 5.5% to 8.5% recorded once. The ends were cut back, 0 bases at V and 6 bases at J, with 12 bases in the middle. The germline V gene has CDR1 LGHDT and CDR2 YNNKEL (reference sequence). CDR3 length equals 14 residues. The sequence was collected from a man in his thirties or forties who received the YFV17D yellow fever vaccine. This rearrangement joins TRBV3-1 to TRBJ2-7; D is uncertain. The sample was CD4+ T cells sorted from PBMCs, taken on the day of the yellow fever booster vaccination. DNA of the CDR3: TGTGCCAGCAGCCAAGAGCACACTGCTTCCGAGCAGTACTTC. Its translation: CASSQEHTASEQYF.